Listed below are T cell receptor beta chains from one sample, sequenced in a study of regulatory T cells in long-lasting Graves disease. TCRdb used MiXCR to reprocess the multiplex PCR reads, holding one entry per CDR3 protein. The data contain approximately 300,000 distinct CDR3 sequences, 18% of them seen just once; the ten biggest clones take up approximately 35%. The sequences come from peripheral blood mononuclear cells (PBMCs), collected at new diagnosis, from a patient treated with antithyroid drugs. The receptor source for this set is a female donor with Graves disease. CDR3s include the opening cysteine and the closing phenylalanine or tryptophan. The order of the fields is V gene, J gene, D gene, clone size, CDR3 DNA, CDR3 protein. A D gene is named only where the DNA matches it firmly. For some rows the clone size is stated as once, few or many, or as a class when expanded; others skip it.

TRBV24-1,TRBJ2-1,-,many,TGTGCCACCAGTGATCTCCCCGTCTCCTACAATGAGCAGTTCTTC,CATSDLPVSYNEQFF
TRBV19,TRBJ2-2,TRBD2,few,TGTGCCAGTAGTATGACTAGCGGGCGTTGGGGGGAGCTGTTTTTT,CASSMTSGRWGELFF
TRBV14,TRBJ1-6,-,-,TGTGCCAGCAGCCGAGGGGCGTATGATTCACCCCTCCACTTT,CASSRGAYDSPLHF
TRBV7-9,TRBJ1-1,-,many,TGTGCCAGCAGCTTGGGAAAACTGGGGAGGGGCAGCACTGAAGCTTTCTTT,CASSLGKLGRGSTEAFF
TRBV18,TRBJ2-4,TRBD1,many,TGTGCCAGCTCACCACCGCACGGACAGGGAAACATTCAGTACTTC,CASSPPHGQGNIQYF
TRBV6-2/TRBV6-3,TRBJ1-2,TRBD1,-,TGTGCCAGCAGCCCCGGGACAGGGACCTATGGCTACACCTTC,CASSPGTGTYGYTF
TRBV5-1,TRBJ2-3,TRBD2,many,TGCGCCAGCAGCTTGGCTAGCGGGAGTTTCGCAGATACGCAGTATTTT,CASSLASGSFADTQYF
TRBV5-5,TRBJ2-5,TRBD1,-,TGTGCCAGCAGCTTTTCTCAGACAGGGCAGGAGACCCAGTACTTC,CASSFSQTGQETQYF
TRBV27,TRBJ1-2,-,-,TGTGCCAGCAGTTCCCGACTAGCGGGAGGGTTGGGCGGCTACACCTTC,CASSSRLAGGLGGYTF
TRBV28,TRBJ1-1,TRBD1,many,TGTGCCAGCAAGGGGGCTCCAATGAACACTGAAGCTTTCTTT,CASKGAPMNTEAFF
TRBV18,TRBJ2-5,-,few,TGTGCCAGCTCACCAGTCTCTACCCAAGAGACCCAGTACTTC,CASSPVSTQETQYF
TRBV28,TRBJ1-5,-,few,TGTGCCAGCAGTTTTGAGGCAAACAATCAGCCCCAGCATTTT,CASSFEANNQPQHF
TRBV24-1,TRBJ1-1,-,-,TGTGCCACCTGTGACCCTGGTGGGTCTGAAGCTTTCTTT,CATCDPGGSEAFF
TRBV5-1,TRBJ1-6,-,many,TGCGCCAGCAGCTTGGCCGGCTATTCACCCCTCCACTTT,CASSLAGYSPLHF
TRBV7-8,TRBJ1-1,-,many,TGTGCCAGCAGCTTAGCCCGTTCCCCGGCCTGGAACACTGAAGCTTTCTTT,CASSLARSPAWNTEAFF
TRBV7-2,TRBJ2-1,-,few,TGTGCCAGCGGGGACTACAATGAGCAGTTCTTC,CASGDYNEQFF